These 32 T cell receptor beta chains originate from one sample sequenced in a study of beta chain features in type 1 diabetes. The authors reverse transcribed all of the isolated RNA, so sequencing captured expressed TCRB transcripts. TCRdb's table, derived via immunoSEQ multiplex PCR, lists solely in-frame clones and lacks some. The profile shows approximately 160,000 clones, 63% of them singletons. Antigen specificity for these receptors is unknown. Study conclusions and caveats: Type 1 diabetes patients showed a moderate but significant shortening of TCRB CDR3s in all four CD4+ subsets.

Sequencing was performed on naive CD4+ T cells from blood. These TCRs come from a man aged 25-40 years with type 1 diabetes.

This clone was seen a few times. The chain links TRBV29-1 to TRBJ1-1; weak D call: TRBD1 (6 bases). Germline CDR1 SQVTM, CDR2 ANQGSEA. Trimming cost V 7 bases and J 6 bases, with 18 bases left between them. This CDR3 has 13 residues. CDR3: CSARDMDLAEAFF. CDR3 DNA sequence: TGCAGCGCTAGGGACATGGACCTAGCTGAAGCTTTCTTT.

The CDR3 loop reads CAWSSGGTRRLQETQYF. CDR3 in DNA: TGTGCCTGGAGTTCAGGGGGGACTAGGAGGTTGCAAGAGACCCAGTACTTC. The chain has TRBV30 and TRBJ2-5; TRBD2 is a possible D gene (8 bases). V dropped 2 bases and J dropped 2 bases, with 21 bases sitting between them. Germline CDR1 reads GTSNPN; CDR2 reads SVGIG (reference sequence). This CDR3 is 17 amino acids long.

The chain recombines TRBV5-1 with TRBJ2-3; 7 nucleotides agree with TRBD1. V was pared by 4 bases and J by 5 bases, with 10 bases of the junction left unmatched. Per germline, CDR1 SGHRS and CDR2 YFSETQ. The CDR3 is 15 amino acids. CDR3 in DNA: TGCGCCAGCAGCCCCTCGACAGGGAAGGAAGATACGCAGTATTTT. As protein: CASSPSTGKEDTQYF.

CDR3 in amino acids: CASSDGTGDLWPQHF. CDR3 bases: TGTGCCAGCAGTGACGGGACAGGGGACTTATGGCCCCAGCATTTT. This chain uses TRBV25-1 with TRBJ1-5; 10 nucleotides agree with TRBD1. The CDR3 has 15 residues. Per germline, CDR1 MGHDK and CDR2 SYGVNS. After removal of 3 bases from V and 9 bases from J, the junction contained 8 bases not matched to a gene.

The chain couples TRBV7-9 to TRBJ2-5; tentative D call: TRBD1 (5 bases). The CDR3 consists of 16 residues. The ends were cut back, 3 bases at V and 4 bases at J, with 18 bases in the middle. Germline V CDR1 and CDR2: SEHNR, FQNEAQ (reference sequence). The CDR3 loop reads CASSFPGRAKGETQYF. The CDR3 DNA is TGTGCCAGCAGCTTTCCCGGCAGGGCAAAAGGAGAGACCCAGTACTTC.

The chain recombines TRBV5-1 with TRBJ2-7, with a tentative D call TRBD2 (6 bases). With 2 bases removed from V and 2 bases from J, the gap between germline ends came to 14 bases. Germline V CDR1 and CDR2: SGHRS, YFSETQ. The CDR3 runs to 15 residues. The CDR3 sequence is CASSFAGTRTYEQYF. As DNA, the CDR3 is TGCGCCAGCAGCTTTGCCGGGACTCGAACCTACGAGCAGTACTTC.

This chain connects TRBV11-2 to TRBJ2-3; D possibly matches TRBD1 or TRBD2 (6 bases each). The CDR3 consists of 17 residues. Between the trimmed V and J ends, which lost 10 bases and 3 bases, there was a span of 26 bases. Germline V lookup: CDR1 SGHAT, CDR2 FQNNGV. The CDR3 loop is CATTTLSTGARTDTQYF. The CDR3 DNA follows: TGTGCCACCACCACGTTATCCACGGGGGCCAGGACAGATACGCAGTATTTT.

A few counts support this clone. The chain combines TRBV7-2 with TRBJ2-3; D is uncertain. Germline CDR1 is SGHTA and CDR2 is FQGNSA. The CDR3 covers 11 residues. V shed 5 bases and J shed 2 bases, with 2 bases lying between them. As DNA, the CDR3 is TGTGCCAGCAGCACCACAGATACGCAGTATTTT. This encodes CASSTTDTQYF.

This clone was picked up a small number of times. The chain recombines TRBV7-6 with TRBJ2-5; a possible D gene is TRBD1 (6 bases). CDR1 SGHVS and CDR2 FNYEAQ come from the germline V gene. V was trimmed by 0 bases and J by 5 bases, leaving 10 bases between them. This CDR3 has 14 residues. As DNA, the CDR3 is TGTGCCAGCAGCTTAGCAACAGGGTCCGAGACCCAGTACTTC. This translates into CASSLATGSETQYF.

The chain is built from TRBV7-7 and TRBJ2-5; D remains ambiguous. The CDR3 totals 15 residues. Trimming took 3 bases from V and 7 from J, leaving 18 bases between them. The germline gives CDR1 SSHAT, CDR2 FNYEAQ (reference sequence). CDR3 bases: TGTGCCAGCAGCTTGGCTGACGTGGCTACTGGGACCCAGTACTTC. Protein: CASSLADVATGTQYF.

The chain is built from TRBV9 and TRBJ2-1; TRBD1 matches at 7 bases. Germline V gene data show CDR1 as SGDLS and CDR2 as YYNGEE. There are 15 residues in the CDR3. V lost 3 bases to trimming and J lost 9 bases; unmatched junction nucleotides: 12. The CDR3 region is CASSDQSAGGIEQFF. The DNA for the CDR3 is TGTGCCAGCAGCGACCAGAGCGCAGGGGGAATTGAGCAGTTCTTC.

This chain joins TRBV7-2 and TRBJ2-7, with TRBD1 matching 9 bases. V trimming: 4 bases; J trimming: 0 bases; junction bases outside the gene matches: 4. Germline V gene data show CDR1 as SGHTA and CDR2 as FQGNSA. The CDR3 runs to 15 residues. CDR3 DNA: TGTGCCAGCAGCTCCCGGGACAGGGCCTCCTACGAGCAGTACTTC. Protein sequence: CASSSRDRASYEQYF.

The CDR3 sequence: CSVPPDPWGNNEQFF. The CDR3 DNA sequence: TGCAGCGTACCCCCGGACCCCTGGGGGAACAATGAGCAGTTCTTC. V and J are TRBV29-1 and TRBJ2-1; the D gene could be TRBD1 or TRBD2 (5 bases each). Trimming shortened V by 6 bases and J by 5 bases, and 20 bases separated the two germline ends. The length of the CDR3 is 15 residues. Germline V CDR1 and CDR2: SQVTM, ANQGSEA.

The count of this clone is one. The chain couples TRBV2 to TRBJ2-5; D is possibly TRBD2 (6 bases). The CDR3 consists of 15 residues. Germline V lookup: CDR1 SNHLY, CDR2 FYNNEI. Trimming took off 5 bases at V and 4 bases at J, with 17 bases between the two ends. The CDR3 DNA reads as TGTGCCAGCAGTCTCGGGCCCCTGGGGGGAGAGACCCAGTACTTC. Amino acid sequence: CASSLGPLGGETQYF.

V gene TRBV10-3 combines with J gene TRBJ1-2, with a tentative D call TRBD1 (5 bases). CDR1 is ENHRY, CDR2 SYGVKD, per germline. Trimming took off 2 bases at V and 7 bases at J, with 14 bases between the two ends. The CDR3 sequence is 14 residues long. The CDR3, as DNA: TGTGCCATCAGTGAGACAGGCTATCGTGGTGGCTACACCTTC. Translating gives CAISETGYRGGYTF.

V usage is TRBV10-3 and J usage is TRBJ2-7; 7 positions match TRBD1. CDR3 length equals 15 residues. Germline CDR1 and CDR2: ENHRY and SYGVKD. The ends lost 0 bases at V and 4 bases at J; junction bases unmatched: 6. The CDR3 region has the DNA TGTGCCATCAGTGAGTCCGTGGTACAGGGGTACGAGCAGTACTTC. Its protein is CAISESVVQGYEQYF.

The chain recombines TRBV7-7 with TRBJ2-5; D not certain. CDR1 is SSHAT and CDR2 is FNYEAQ in the germline V gene (reference sequence). The CDR3 totals 11 residues. Trimming removed 1 base from V and 6 bases from J, with 3 bases in between. This chain's CDR3 is CASSLDKTQYF. The CDR3 DNA reads as TGTGCCAGCAGCTTAGATAAGACCCAGTACTTC.

In its sample, this clone was seen a few times. This chain uses TRBV29-1 with TRBJ1-1; D is undetermined. Germline CDR1 is SQVTM and CDR2 is ANQGSEA. The CDR3 extends over 13 amino acids. Trimming stripped 4 bases from V and 0 bases from J, with 9 bases between. The CDR3 region is CSVVSTMNTEAFF. The DNA for the CDR3 is TGCAGCGTTGTGTCTACGATGAACACTGAAGCTTTCTTT.

As regards this clone: Other nucleotide sequences from this sample produce the same CDR3. This rearrangement joins TRBV9 to TRBJ2-7; 9 bases line up with TRBD1. The CDR3 has 14 amino acids. The germline V gene encodes CDR1 SGDLS and CDR2 YYNGEE. The V and J ends lost 0 bases and 3 bases, in that order; junction bases with no gene match: 1. As DNA, the CDR3 is TGTGCCAGCAGCGTAGAGGGACAGGGCTACGAGCAGTACTTC. This encodes CASSVEGQGYEQYF.

This chain joins TRBV5-1 and TRBJ2-1, with 14 bases matching TRBD2. The CDR3 spans 19 residues. Germline V CDR1 and CDR2: SGHRS, YFSETQ. Trimming at V came to 5 bases and at J to 6 bases, leaving 16 bases not matched to a gene. The CDR3 nucleotides are TGCGCCAGCAGACCTACAGGACTAGCGGGGGGCCGGAGACGCAATGAGCAGTTCTTC. Its translation is CASRPTGLAGGRRRNEQFF.

The rearrangement uses TRBV29-1 and TRBJ2-1; no definite D call. The CDR3 loop spans 14 amino acids. The germline gives CDR1 SQVTM, CDR2 ANQGSEA. V was pared by 7 bases and J by 0 bases, with 13 bases between. In DNA form, the CDR3 reads TGCAGCGCGGACGACTGGAGCTCCTACAATGAGCAGTTCTTC. Amino acid sequence: CSADDWSSYNEQFF.

CDR3 nucleotide sequence: TGTGCCTGGAGTCACCACGAGCGGGGGATACCCAATGAGCAGTTCTTC. It codes for CAWSHHERGIPNEQFF. The chain recombines TRBV30 with TRBJ2-1; 8 positions match TRBD2. V trimming: 2 bases; J trimming: 6 bases; junction bases outside the gene matches: 12. This CDR3 region has 16 residues. Germline CDR1 and CDR2: GTSNPN and SVGIG (reference sequence).

The chain recombines TRBV29-1 with TRBJ2-3; possibly TRBD1 or TRBD2 for D (6 bases each). Looked up from germline, CDR1 is SQVTM and CDR2 is ANQGSEA. The CDR3 sequence is 13 residues long. V lost 6 bases, J lost 5 bases, and 15 bases lay in between. CDR3: CSVELGGGDTQYF. The CDR3 DNA follows: TGCAGCGTCGAGCTGGGGGGCGGAGATACGCAGTATTTT.

The gene calls are TRBV4-3 and TRBJ2-6, with D unclear. Germline V gene sequence: CDR1 LGHNA, CDR2 YSLEER. Trimming shortened V by 0 bases and J by 2 bases, and 8 bases separated the two germline ends. The CDR3 is 16 amino acids. The chain's CDR3 is CASSQDLSAGANVLTF. CDR3 DNA sequence: TGCGCCAGCAGCCAAGATTTAAGTGCTGGGGCCAACGTCCTGACTTTC.

This chain connects TRBV1 to TRBJ2-3; the table's D call of TRBD1 was not tested on the DNA. TRBV1 is a recognized pseudogene. This CDR3 has 14 residues. CDR3 nucleotides: TGCACCAGCAGCCAAGACCTTGACGCAGGTACGCAGTATTTT. This sequence encodes CTSSQDLDAGTQYF.

The V gene is TRBV4-3, the J gene TRBJ1-6; a possible D gene is TRBD1 (6 bases). Germline CDR1 is LGHNA and CDR2 is YSLEER. There are 13 residues in the CDR3. V gave up 3 bases and J gave up 12 bases, with 12 bases separating them. The CDR3, as DNA: TGCGCCAGCAGCCAGGACAGTAGGGGACCCCTCCACTTT. The encoded protein is CASSQDSRGPLHF.

This chain uses TRBV4-3 with TRBJ1-2, with D unclear. The CDR3 has 16 residues. V was trimmed by 0 bases and J by 0 bases, leaving 11 bases between them. CDR1 and CDR2 from the germline V gene are LGHNA and YSLEER. In nucleotides, the CDR3 is TGCGCCAGCAGCCAAGATCTCGGCCAGACTAACTATGGCTACACCTTC. Protein product: CASSQDLGQTNYGYTF.

This sequence joins TRBV25-1 and TRBJ2-5; D is unclear. Germline V CDR1 and CDR2: MGHDK, SYGVNS. V lost 3 bases and J lost 1, with 12 bases in between. The CDR3 is 15 residues long. The CDR3 loop reads CASSDLRSFQETQYF. CDR3 nucleotide sequence: TGTGCCAGCAGTGATCTACGAAGTTTCCAAGAGACCCAGTACTTC.

This rearrangement joins TRBV5-1 to TRBJ2-7, with 7 bases lining up with TRBD1. The CDR3 runs 14 residues. V trimming: 2 bases; J trimming: 5 bases; junction bases outside the gene matches: 7. Germline V lookup: CDR1 SGHRS, CDR2 YFSETQ. This CDR3 is CASSFTTGINEQYF. As DNA, the CDR3 is TGCGCCAGCAGCTTTACGACAGGGATTAACGAGCAGTACTTC. Looking up the rest from reference TRBV5-1 and TRBJ2-7 gives the full variable domain: KAGVTQTPRYLIKTRGQQVTLSCSPISGHRSVSWYQQTPGQGLQFLFEYFSETQRNKGNFPGRFSGRQFSNSRSEMNVSTLELGDSALYLCASSFTTGINEQYFGPGTRLTVT.

This clone was detected a few times. The chain is built from TRBV7-2 and TRBJ2-5; unclear D gene. This CDR3 comprises 12 residues. Germline loops: CDR1 SGHTA, CDR2 FQGNSA. V was clipped by 2 bases and J by 5 bases, with 6 bases between them. The CDR3 sequence: CASSLSGETQYF. CDR3 DNA sequence: TGTGCCAGCAGCTTATCGGGCGAGACCCAGTACTTC.

The V call is TRBV1, the J call TRBJ2-3. TRBV1 represents a pseudogene. The CDR3 runs to 17 residues. CDR3 DNA sequence: TGCACCAGCGGAAATAGGCGTCGGGGGCTGGACACAGATACGCAGTATTTT. This translates into CTSGNRRRGLDTDTQYF.

This chain joins TRBV2 and TRBJ1-2; D unclear. Germline CDR1 reads SNHLY; CDR2 reads FYNNEI. The CDR3 length is 14 residues. The V and J ends lost 7 bases and 1 base respectively, with 13 bases between them. The CDR3 spells CASNRDGFNYGYTF. The CDR3 nucleotides are TGTGCCAGCAACCGAGACGGTTTTAACTATGGCTACACCTTC.